The 21 T cell receptor beta chains listed next were all sequenced from one sample in a study of blood T cell repertoires in COVID-19. TCRdb's table, derived via immunoSEQ multiplex PCR, lists solely in-frame clones and lacks some. Of about 50,000 clones in the sample, 86% are singletons; the top ten hold around 3.3%. Sequenced material: PBMCs or T cells enriched from blood (not recorded which). These receptors all stem from a woman aged 45-60 years who had recovered from COVID-19.

In its sample, this clone was seen a few times. This rearrangement joins TRBV6-2 or TRBV6-3 to TRBJ2-3; D is uncertain. V shed 2 bases and J shed 5 bases, with 8 bases lying between them. The germline gives CDR1 MNHEY, CDR2 SVGEGT. The CDR3 extends over 13 amino acids. CDR3 sequence reads: CASSYVAGDTQYF. In DNA form, the CDR3 reads TGTGCCAGCAGTTACGTCGCAGGAGATACGCAGTATTTT.

The chain combines TRBV6-5 with TRBJ2-5; D may be TRBD2 (7 bases). The CDR3 has 12 residues. Per the germline V gene, CDR1 is MNHEY and CDR2 is SVGAGI. Trimming took 7 bases from V and 5 from J, leaving 11 bases between them. CDR3 sequence (DNA): TGTGCCAGCAAAGGGGGGGCGGAGACCCAGTACTTC. It specifies CASKGGAETQYF.

The chain has TRBV19 and TRBJ1-5; possible D gene TRBD1, 5 bases. CDR1 LNHDA and CDR2 SQIVND come from the germline V gene (reference sequence). The CDR3 has 13 amino acids. The CDR3 coding sequence is TGTGCTGGCGGGCGGGGGTCCGATCAGCCCCAGCATTTT. It translates to CAGGRGSDQPQHF.

CDR3 region: CASSPNTDTQYF. Written as DNA, the CDR3 is TGTGCCAGCAGCCCAAACACAGATACGCAGTATTTT. J is TRBJ2-3 and V is TRBV7-8; D not certain. V was cut by 5 bases and J by 2 bases, with 5 bases left in between. CDR3 length: 12 residues. Germline CDR1 SGHVS, CDR2 FQNEAQ.

CDR3 residues: CASTPGGLPTRLGEAFF. The CDR3 nucleotides read TGTGCCAGTACTCCCGGGGGGCTACCAACCCGACTGGGGGAAGCTTTCTTT. V and J are TRBV19 and TRBJ1-1; possibly TRBD1 for D (6 bases). This CDR3 has 17 residues. Per germline, CDR1 LNHDA and CDR2 SQIVND (reference sequence). V was trimmed by 7 bases and J by 8 bases, leaving 29 bases between them.

A single count supports this clone. The chain employs TRBV6-5 and TRBJ2-7; 8 bases map to TRBD2. Germline V lookup: CDR1 MNHEY, CDR2 SVGAGI. V shed 6 bases and J 1 base; nucleotides not matched to a gene: 8. The CDR3 has 15 residues. The CDR3 sequence: CASRVSSGSSYEQYF. In DNA, the CDR3 is TGTGCCAGCAGAGTTTCTAGCGGGTCGTCCTACGAGCAGTACTTC.

This chain links TRBV3-1 (or the pseudogene TRBV3-2) with TRBJ2-7; D perhaps matches TRBD1 (6 bases). CDR3 length: 13 residues. The ends were cut back, 4 bases at V and 9 bases at J, with 16 bases in the middle. Germline V gene data show CDR1 as LGHDT and CDR2 as YNNKEL (reference sequence). The CDR3, as DNA: TGTGCCAGCAGCCGCAACCCTGACAGGACGCAGTACTTC. Protein sequence: CASSRNPDRTQYF.

This clone occurred once. V usage is TRBV14 and J usage is TRBJ2-7; TRBD1 agrees at 8 bases. The CDR3 contains 14 residues. J lost 3 bases, V lost 4 bases, and 5 bases had no gene match. Germline V CDR1 and CDR2: SGHDN, FVKESK. The CDR3 sequence: CASSRLGQGYEQYF. The CDR3 region has the DNA TGTGCCAGCAGCCGGCTCGGACAGGGCTACGAGCAGTACTTC.

The chain is built from TRBV10-3 and TRBJ2-3; 8 bases are shared with TRBD1. The junction had 11 bases not matched to a gene; V was cut back by 11 bases and J by 4 bases. CDR1 and CDR2 (germline): ENHRY, SYGVKD. The CDR3 spans 14 residues. The CDR3: CAVGQGGIPDTQYF. The CDR3 DNA sequence: TGTGCCGTCGGACAGGGCGGAATCCCAGATACGCAGTATTTT.

J is TRBJ2-7 and V is TRBV19; the match to TRBD2 covers 9 bases. Unmatched junction bases numbered 4, after V lost 4 bases and J lost 3 bases. CDR3 length: 14 amino acids. Per germline, CDR1 LNHDA and CDR2 SQIVND (reference sequence). CDR3: CASSRGLAHYEQYF. CDR3 nucleotides: TGTGCCAGTAGTAGAGGACTAGCGCACTACGAGCAGTACTTC.

The chain employs TRBV5-8 and TRBJ1-2; 11 bases are a match to TRBD1. Trimming took 4 bases from V and 7 from J; bases not matched to a gene: 9. This CDR3 contains 15 residues. In germline, CDR1 is SGHTS, CDR2 YDEGEE. CDR3 residues: CASSLPGQGVGGYTF. The CDR3 nucleotides read TGTGCCAGCAGCCTACCGGGACAGGGGGTTGGTGGCTACACCTTC.

The CDR3 sequence is CASSLSGRGTGELFF. The CDR3 region has the DNA TGTGCCAGCAGCCTTAGCGGGAGGGGAACCGGGGAGCTGTTTTTT. The chain joins TRBV7-2 to TRBJ2-2, with 11 bases aligning to TRBD2. Losses at the gene ends were 5 bases for V and 5 bases for J; bases not matched to a gene: 4. The CDR3 extends over 15 amino acids. From germline, CDR1 is SGHTA and CDR2 FQGNSA.

This chain links TRBV2 with TRBJ1-5, with 9 bases aligning to TRBD1. Germline V CDR1 and CDR2: SNHLY, FYNNEI. The CDR3 has 14 amino acids. With 7 bases clipped from V and 6 bases from J, the junction kept 7 bases outside the gene matches. The CDR3 loop is CASKDRGVGQPQHF. The DNA of the CDR3 is TGTGCCAGCAAGGACAGGGGAGTTGGTCAGCCCCAGCATTTT.

The gene calls are TRBV6-2 or TRBV6-3 and TRBJ2-3, with D perhaps TRBD2 (6 bases). The V and J ends lost 5 bases and 2 bases respectively, with 17 bases between them. The CDR3 is 16 amino acids. CDR1 is MNHEY and CDR2 is SVGEGT in the germline V gene. In nucleotides, the CDR3 is TGTGCCAGCAGTACCCCCCCCGGGGGATCCACAGATACGCAGTATTTT. Translating it yields CASSTPPGGSTDTQYF.

The V call is TRBV3-1 (or the pseudogene TRBV3-2), the J call TRBJ1-1; D unclear. This CDR3 spans 13 amino acids. V lost 4 bases, J lost 7 bases, and 13 bases lay in between. Germline loops: CDR1 LGHDT, CDR2 YNNKEL (reference sequence). For the CDR3, the DNA is TGTGCCAGCAGCCGAGGAGCCGGGATTGAAGCTTTCTTT. Translation gives CASSRGAGIEAFF.

This clone was counted once. V and J are TRBV3-1 (or the pseudogene TRBV3-2) and TRBJ1-3; the D gene is possibly TRBD1 (5 bases). Germline V CDR1 and CDR2: LGHDT, YNNKEL (reference sequence). The CDR3 covers 16 residues. With 4 bases removed from V and 0 bases from J, the gap between germline ends came to 13 bases. The CDR3 DNA follows: TGTGCCAGCAGCCCCTCGGGAGGGGCCTCTGGAAACACCATATATTTT. Amino acid sequence: CASSPSGGASGNTIYF.

The rearrangement joins TRBV18 to TRBJ2-7; D unclear. Germline loops: CDR1 KGHSH, CDR2 LQKENI. The CDR3 loop spans 13 amino acids. The V end lost 3 bases, the J end lost 2 bases, and 8 bases lay between the germline ends. The CDR3 DNA is TGTGCCAGCTCACCGGCCGAAACCTACGAGCAGTACTTC. Protein product: CASSPAETYEQYF.

The chain couples TRBV9 to TRBJ2-1, with a weak D call TRBD1 (6 bases). The CDR3 consists of 19 residues. V was clipped by 4 bases and J by 1 base, with 24 bases between them. The germline V gene has CDR1 SGDLS and CDR2 YYNGEE. The CDR3 sequence is CASSTAARSTGLSYNEQFF. The CDR3 coding sequence is TGTGCCAGCAGCACCGCCGCCCGAAGCACAGGGCTGTCCTACAATGAGCAGTTCTTC.

This clone came up a few times. V is TRBV29-1 and J is TRBJ1-1; D unresolved. The CDR3 has 12 amino acids. V lost 4 bases and J 3 bases, leaving 9 bases between the germline ends. Germline V gene sequence: CDR1 SQVTM, CDR2 ANQGSEA. The CDR3 loop reads CSVGSVDTEAFF. The CDR3 bases are TGCAGCGTTGGATCAGTGGACACTGAAGCTTTCTTT.

This chain's CDR3 is CAISGTSGNTDTQYF. The DNA for the CDR3 is TGTGCCATCAGCGGGACTAGCGGGAACACAGATACGCAGTATTTT. This chain connects TRBV10-3 to TRBJ2-3, with TRBD2 matching over 13 bases. With 6 bases clipped from V and 2 bases from J, the junction kept 2 bases outside the gene matches. The CDR3 length is 15 residues. In germline, CDR1 is ENHRY, CDR2 SYGVKD.

The CDR3 DNA reads as TGTGCCAGCAGTATACAATACGAGCAGTACTTC. Its translation is CASSIQYEQYF. The chain has TRBV28 and TRBJ2-7; D is ambiguous. CDR3 length: 11 amino acids. Germline CDR1 MDHEN, CDR2 SYDVKM. Between the trimmed V and J ends, which lost 5 bases and 4 bases, there was a span of 6 bases. The full variable domain, its missing parts supplied by reference TRBV28 and TRBJ2-7, is DVKVTQSSRYLVKRTGEKVFLECVQDMDHENMFWYRQDPGLGLRLIYFSYDVKMKEKGDIPEGYSVSREKKERFSLILESASTNQTSMYLCASSIQYEQYFGPGTRLTVT.